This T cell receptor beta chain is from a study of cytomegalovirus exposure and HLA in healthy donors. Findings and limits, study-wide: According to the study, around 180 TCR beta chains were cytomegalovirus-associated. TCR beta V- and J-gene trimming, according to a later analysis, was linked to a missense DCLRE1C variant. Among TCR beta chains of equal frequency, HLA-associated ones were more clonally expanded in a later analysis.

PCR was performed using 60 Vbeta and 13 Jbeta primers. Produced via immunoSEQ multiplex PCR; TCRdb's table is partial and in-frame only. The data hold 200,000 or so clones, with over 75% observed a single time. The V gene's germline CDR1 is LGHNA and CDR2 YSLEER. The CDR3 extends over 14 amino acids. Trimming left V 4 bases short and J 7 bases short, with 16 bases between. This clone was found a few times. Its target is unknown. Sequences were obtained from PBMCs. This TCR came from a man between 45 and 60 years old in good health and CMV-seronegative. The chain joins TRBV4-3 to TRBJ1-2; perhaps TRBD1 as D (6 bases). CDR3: CASSLRTAIRGYTF. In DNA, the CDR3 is TGCGCCAGCAGCCTTAGGACAGCCATTCGTGGCTACACCTTC.